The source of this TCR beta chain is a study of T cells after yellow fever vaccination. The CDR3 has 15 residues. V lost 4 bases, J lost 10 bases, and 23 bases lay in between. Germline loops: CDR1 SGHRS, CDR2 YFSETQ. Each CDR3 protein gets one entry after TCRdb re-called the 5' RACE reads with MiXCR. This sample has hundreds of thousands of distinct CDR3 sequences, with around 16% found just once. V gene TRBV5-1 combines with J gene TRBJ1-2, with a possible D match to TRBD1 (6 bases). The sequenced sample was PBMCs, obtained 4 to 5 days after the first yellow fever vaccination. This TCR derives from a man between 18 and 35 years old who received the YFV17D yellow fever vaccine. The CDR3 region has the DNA TGCGCCAGCAGCACCAGGGCAGGGGCTGGTAAATCCTACACCTTC. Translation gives CASSTRAGAGKSYTF.